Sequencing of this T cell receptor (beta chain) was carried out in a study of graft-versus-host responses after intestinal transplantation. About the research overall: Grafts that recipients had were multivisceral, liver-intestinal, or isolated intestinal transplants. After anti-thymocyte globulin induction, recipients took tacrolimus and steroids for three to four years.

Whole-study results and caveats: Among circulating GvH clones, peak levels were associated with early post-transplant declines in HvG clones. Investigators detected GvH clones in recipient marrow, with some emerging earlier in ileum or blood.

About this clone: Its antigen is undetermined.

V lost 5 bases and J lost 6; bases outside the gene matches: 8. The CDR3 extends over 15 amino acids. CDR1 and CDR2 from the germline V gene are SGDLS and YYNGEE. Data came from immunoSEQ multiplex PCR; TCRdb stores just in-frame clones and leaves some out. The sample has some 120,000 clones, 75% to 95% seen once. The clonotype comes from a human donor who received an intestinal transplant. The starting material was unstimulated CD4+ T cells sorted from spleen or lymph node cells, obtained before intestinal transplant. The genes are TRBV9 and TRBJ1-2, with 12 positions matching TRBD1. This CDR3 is CASRGDRGHINGYTF. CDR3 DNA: TGTGCCAGCAGGGGGGACAGGGGGCATATCAATGGCTACACCTTC.